These T cell receptor beta chains were read from a single sample in a study of T-cell reconstitution after alpha-beta-depleted transplantation in children. Via MiXCR, TCRdb re-called the PCR reads, giving one row per CDR3 protein. The sample consists of 300,000 to 350,000 distinct CDR3 sequences, roughly 25% of them appearing once. The sample in question was PBMCs, mostly from graft donor cells, obtained 180 days after TCRalphabeta/CD19-depleted stem cell transplant. Every receptor here comes from a male patient younger than 18 who had a stem cell transplant for acute lymphoblastic leukemia, so the T cells may come from the graft donor. The CDR3 runs from the conserved cysteine through the conserved F or W. D genes are given only for firm matches. Only some rows state a clone size, as once, few, many or a class for expanded clones.

D gene: TRBD2
clone size: few
J gene: TRBJ2-5
V gene: TRBV7-2
CDR3 DNA: TGTGCCAGCAGCAGCGGGAGGGCCTGGGAGACCCAGTACTTC
CDR3 protein: CASSSGRAWETQYF

D gene: TRBD1
clone size: .
J gene: TRBJ2-1
V gene: TRBV5-8
CDR3 DNA: TGTGCCAGCAGCTTCCCAGGGACAGGGCAGTTCTTC
CDR3 protein: CASSFPGTGQFF

D gene: .
clone size: .
J gene: TRBJ1-1
V gene: TRBV5-1
CDR3 DNA: TGCGCCAGCAGCTTGGGGCTTGAAGCTTTCTTT
CDR3 protein: CASSLGLEAFF

D gene: .
clone size: few
J gene: TRBJ1-5
V gene: TRBV27
CDR3 DNA: TGTGCCAGCAGCTTAGACAGGTCCTATCAGCCCCAGCATTTT
CDR3 protein: CASSLDRSYQPQHF

D gene: .
clone size: .
J gene: TRBJ2-7
V gene: TRBV5-1
CDR3 DNA: TGCGCCAGCAGCTTGGACAGGGACTTTGACGAGCAGTACTTC
CDR3 protein: CASSLDRDFDEQYF

D gene: .
clone size: .
J gene: TRBJ1-4
V gene: TRBV27
CDR3 DNA: TGTGCCAGCAGGTCTATTTTCCAAAAACTGTTTTTT
CDR3 protein: CASRSIFQKLFF

D gene: TRBD1
clone size: few
J gene: TRBJ1-1
V gene: TRBV7-9
CDR3 DNA: TGTGCCAGCAGCTTACCAGGACAGGGGGAAGCTTTCTTT
CDR3 protein: CASSLPGQGEAFF

D gene: .
clone size: .
J gene: TRBJ2-1
V gene: TRBV21-1
CDR3 DNA: TGTGCCAGCAGCAAAGAACTAGCGGGAGGACATGAGCAGTTCTTC
CDR3 protein: CASSKELAGGHEQFF

D gene: .
clone size: .
J gene: TRBJ1-1
V gene: TRBV5-1
CDR3 DNA: TGCGCCAGCAGCTTGGATCCGGGGGTCGTAAATGAAGCTTTCTTT
CDR3 protein: CASSLDPGVVNEAFF

D gene: .
clone size: .
J gene: TRBJ1-5
V gene: TRBV16
CDR3 DNA: TGTGCCAGCAGCCCACACCCGGGCAATCAGCCCCAGCATTTT
CDR3 protein: CASSPHPGNQPQHF

D gene: .
clone size: .
J gene: TRBJ2-2
V gene: TRBV10-1
CDR3 DNA: TGCGCCAGCAGTGAGAACTTGGTCGGGGAGCTGTTTTTT
CDR3 protein: CASSENLVGELFF

D gene: .
clone size: .
J gene: TRBJ2-1
V gene: TRBV18
CDR3 DNA: TGTGCCAGCTCACCCGGGACGCAATACAATGAGCAGTTCTTC
CDR3 protein: CASSPGTQYNEQFF

D gene: .
clone size: .
J gene: TRBJ2-7
V gene: TRBV7-2
CDR3 DNA: TGTGCCAGCAGCCGGACAACAGTTTCCTACGAGCAGTACTTC
CDR3 protein: CASSRTTVSYEQYF

D gene: .
clone size: .
J gene: TRBJ2-7
V gene: TRBV7-9
CDR3 DNA: TGTGCCAGCAGCTTACCGGACACATCCTACGAGCAGTACTTC
CDR3 protein: CASSLPDTSYEQYF

D gene: TRBD2
clone size: .
J gene: TRBJ2-5
V gene: TRBV13
CDR3 DNA: TGTGCCAGCAGCTCTTCACTTAGCGGGGGAGAGACCCAGTACTTC
CDR3 protein: CASSSSLSGGETQYF

D gene: .
clone size: few
J gene: TRBJ2-5
V gene: TRBV21-1
CDR3 DNA: TGTGCCAGCACCAACCGGGACAGGAGGTACCAAGAGACCCAGTACTTC
CDR3 protein: CASTNRDRRYQETQYF

D gene: TRBD2
clone size: .
J gene: TRBJ2-5
V gene: TRBV29-1
CDR3 DNA: TGCAGCGTTGGACTAGCGGGCCCGCAAGAGACCCAGTACTTC
CDR3 protein: CSVGLAGPQETQYF

D gene: .
clone size: .
J gene: TRBJ2-3
V gene: TRBV12-3/TRBV12-4
CDR3 DNA: TGTGCCAGCAGTTCCTTATCACACAAGGGGTATTTT
CDR3 protein: CASSSLSHKGYF

D gene: .
clone size: .
J gene: TRBJ2-4
V gene: TRBV7-6
CDR3 DNA: TGTGCCAGCAGCGCGAACCTAGCCAAAAACATTCAGTACTTC
CDR3 protein: CASSANLAKNIQYF

D gene: .
clone size: .
J gene: TRBJ2-7
V gene: TRBV27
CDR3 DNA: TGTGCCAGCAGTTTAGGCAGACAGAACCCCTACGAGCAGTACTTC
CDR3 protein: CASSLGRQNPYEQYF

D gene: TRBD2
clone size: .
J gene: TRBJ2-3
V gene: TRBV25-1
CDR3 DNA: TGTGCCAGCAGTTGGGACTACACAGATACGCAGTATTTT
CDR3 protein: CASSWDYTDTQYF

D gene: TRBD1
clone size: few
J gene: TRBJ1-6
V gene: TRBV29-1
CDR3 DNA: TGCAGCGGAAAATTTGACAGGGGCTTTAATTCACCCCTCCACTTT
CDR3 protein: CSGKFDRGFNSPLHF